This TCR beta chain was retrieved from a study of blood T cell repertoires in COVID-19. Across the study: The United States, Italy and Spain were the sources of the acute and convalescent COVID-19 samples. T cells, B-cell-depleted T cells, or PBMCs supplied cDNA or gDNA.

Under the authors' procedure: Reference gene primer amplification gave nucleated cell count estimates. Clones were sequenced by immunoSEQ multiplex PCR, and TCRdb holds only the in-frame ones, with some missing. From that table come the V and J calls and clone size; the DNA was used to work out D and trimming. Of some 230,000 clones in the sample, around 83% were seen once. Individuals drawn from under 30 US areas were roughly 18 to 95 years old. Germline V gene sequence: CDR1 LNHDA, CDR2 SQIVND (reference sequence). Between the trimmed V and J ends, which lost 3 bases and 5 bases, there was a span of 8 bases. The CDR3 extends over 12 amino acids.

The specimen was PBMCs or T cells enriched from blood (not recorded which). V is TRBV19 and J is TRBJ2-7; the D gene is possibly TRBD1 (6 bases). This clonotype originated in a woman between 40 and 50 years old with acute COVID-19. CDR3 sequence reads: CASSMSGDEQYF. DNA for the CDR3: TGTGCCAGTAGTATGTCAGGGGACGAGCAGTACTTC.